These T cell receptor beta chains were read from a single sample in a study of blood T cell repertoires in COVID-19. Using immunoSEQ multiplex PCR, the repertoire was profiled, and TCRdb retains in-frame clones only, with some absent. The sample comprises about 100,000 clones, around 87% of which are singletons, and 20% rests with the top ten. Sequencing input: peripheral blood. These receptors all stem from a human donor in a cohort sampled during active COVID-19. CDR3s include the opening cysteine and the closing phenylalanine or tryptophan. The order of the fields is J gene, D gene, clone size, V gene, CDR3 DNA, CDR3 protein. D genes are given only for firm matches. Clone size is stated in some rows and not others, as once, few, many or a class when expanded.

J: TRBJ2-7
D: NA
size: NA
V: TRBV7-9
DNA: TGTGCCAGCAGCTTCGAGCGACGGAGCTCCTACGAGCAGTACTTC
CDR3: CASSFERRSSYEQYF

J: TRBJ1-2
D: NA
size: NA
V: TRBV25-1
DNA: TGTGCCAGCTATGGGGCCAATGGCTACACCTTC
CDR3: CASYGANGYTF

J: TRBJ1-6
D: TRBD1
size: NA
V: TRBV19
DNA: TGTGCCAGTATGGAGGGGGCTTTTGGATCACCCCTCCACTTT
CDR3: CASMEGAFGSPLHF

J: TRBJ1-1
D: NA
size: few
V: TRBV6-5
DNA: TGTGCCAGCAGTTATTCAGCAGGGGTCGGCACTGAAGCTTTCTTT
CDR3: CASSYSAGVGTEAFF

J: TRBJ2-3
D: TRBD1
size: NA
V: TRBV19
DNA: TGTGCCAGTAGTGCACGGGACAGAATTATGGCAGATACGCAGTATTTT
CDR3: CASSARDRIMADTQYF

J: TRBJ2-2
D: NA
size: NA
V: TRBV5-5
DNA: TGTGCCAGCAGCTTGGGAGGGCTGGAGACCGGGGAGCTGTTTTTT
CDR3: CASSLGGLETGELFF

J: TRBJ2-3
D: TRBD2
size: NA
V: TRBV7-2
DNA: TGTGCCAGCACCGTGACTAGCGGGTACACAGATACGCAGTATTTT
CDR3: CASTVTSGYTDTQYF

J: TRBJ2-1
D: NA
size: NA
V: TRBV7-3
DNA: TGTGCCAGCAGCTTAAACCGGGACAATGAGCAGTTCTTC
CDR3: CASSLNRDNEQFF

J: TRBJ2-7
D: NA
size: NA
V: TRBV5-6
DNA: TGTGCCAGCAGCTTGGTTATGAGCTCCTACGAGCAGTACTTC
CDR3: CASSLVMSSYEQYF

J: TRBJ2-1
D: NA
size: NA
V: TRBV4-3
DNA: TGCGCCAGCAGCCAAGATAGGGGATCTTTTCCCGATGAGCAGTTCTTC
CDR3: CASSQDRGSFPDEQFF

J: TRBJ1-2
D: NA
size: NA
V: TRBV7-3
DNA: TGTGCCAGCAGCTTAGGGGTCAGGGAAAGCTATGGCTACACCTTC
CDR3: CASSLGVRESYGYTF

J: TRBJ1-2
D: NA
size: NA
V: TRBV5-4
DNA: TGTGCCAGCAGCCCTCGGGCAGGGCCCCCTAACTATGGCTACACCTTC
CDR3: CASSPRAGPPNYGYTF

J: TRBJ1-1
D: NA
size: NA
V: TRBV15
DNA: TGTGCCACCAGCAGAGGCAGGAACACTGAAGCTTTCTTT
CDR3: CATSRGRNTEAFF

J: TRBJ2-1
D: TRBD1
size: NA
V: TRBV18
DNA: TGTGCCAGCTCACCGGGACAGCATAACAATGAGCAGTTCTTC
CDR3: CASSPGQHNNEQFF

J: TRBJ2-7
D: NA
size: NA
V: TRBV28
DNA: TGTGCCAGCAGTTTAAGACTCGAGCAGTACTTC
CDR3: CASSLRLEQYF

J: TRBJ1-3
D: NA
size: NA
V: TRBV6-2/TRBV6-3
DNA: TGTGCCAGCAGTTACTCGGGGGGAATCTCTGGAAACACCATATATTTT
CDR3: CASSYSGGISGNTIYF

J: TRBJ2-7
D: TRBD2
size: NA
V: TRBV5-1
DNA: TGCGCCAGCAGCTTGGGAGCGGGAGGGCCCTACGAGCAGTACTTC
CDR3: CASSLGAGGPYEQYF

J: TRBJ1-5
D: NA
size: NA
V: TRBV19
DNA: TGTGCCAGTAGTAACCGCCAGGGTGGGGATCAGCCCCAGCATTTT
CDR3: CASSNRQGGDQPQHF

J: TRBJ2-7
D: NA
size: NA
V: TRBV9
DNA: TGTGCCAGCAGCGTGGACTCCACCTACGAGCAGTACTTC
CDR3: CASSVDSTYEQYF

J: TRBJ1-2
D: TRBD1
size: few
V: TRBV7-2
DNA: TGTGCCAGCAGCTTGGAGGGGACAGGGGTTTTAATAATGGGTGGCTACACCTTC
CDR3: CASSLEGTGVLIMGGYTF

J: TRBJ2-5
D: TRBD1
size: NA
V: TRBV6-5
DNA: TGTGCCACCCTTAGGGGACAGGGGGCTGAGACCCAGTACTTC
CDR3: CATLRGQGAETQYF

J: TRBJ1-2
D: NA
size: once
V: TRBV28
DNA: TGTGCCAGCACCCAGGCGGCGGAGGAGATCTATGGCTACACCTTC
CDR3: CASTQAAEEIYGYTF

J: TRBJ2-7
D: TRBD2
size: NA
V: TRBV29-1
DNA: TGCAGCGGACTTGCGCTGGCTAGCGGGAGCTCCTACGAGCAGTACTTC
CDR3: CSGLALASGSSYEQYF

J: TRBJ2-1
D: TRBD1
size: NA
V: TRBV5-1
DNA: TGCGCCAGCACCCTTGGGGGGACAGGGACCTACAATGAGCAGTTCTTC
CDR3: CASTLGGTGTYNEQFF

J: TRBJ2-5
D: NA
size: NA
V: TRBV7-9
DNA: TGTGCCAGCAGCTTACAGGGATTGAGCGGGCGGGGGACCCAGTACTTC
CDR3: CASSLQGLSGRGTQYF

J: TRBJ2-7
D: TRBD2
size: once
V: TRBV19
DNA: TGTGCCAGTCCCCCGAGGGGGCTAGCGGGAGGTTCCTACGAGCAGTACTTC
CDR3: CASPPRGLAGGSYEQYF

J: TRBJ2-3
D: TRBD2
size: NA
V: TRBV9
DNA: TGTGCCAGCAGCGCACCCGGGACTAGCGGGAGAAGGGCAGATACGCAGTATTTT
CDR3: CASSAPGTSGRRADTQYF

J: TRBJ2-5
D: NA
size: NA
V: TRBV5-1
DNA: TGCGCCAGCAGCTTCCGTTTTACGGCGGACCAAGAGACCCAGTACTTC
CDR3: CASSFRFTADQETQYF

J: TRBJ1-3
D: TRBD1
size: once
V: TRBV7-6
DNA: TGTGCCAGCAGCTTAGGAGTGACAGGGTCGTACTCTGGAAACACCATATATTTT
CDR3: CASSLGVTGSYSGNTIYF

J: TRBJ2-2
D: NA
size: NA
V: TRBV27
DNA: TGTGCCAGCAGTTTATCGGAAGGGAGAGGACCCACCGGGGAGCTGTTTTTT
CDR3: CASSLSEGRGPTGELFF

J: TRBJ2-7
D: NA
size: NA
V: TRBV6-1
DNA: TGTGCCAGCAGTGAAGCCTGGGGGACAACATTGTTC
CDR3: CASSEAWGTTLF

J: TRBJ1-3
D: NA
size: NA
V: TRBV6-5
DNA: TGTGCCAGCAGTTCTACCCCAGGGGCTTTGGCCATATATTTT
CDR3: CASSSTPGALAIYF

J: TRBJ2-7
D: TRBD1
size: NA
V: TRBV4-1
DNA: TGCGCCAGCAGCCAAGGATGGGTGGAGACAGGGATCGACGAGCAGTACTTC
CDR3: CASSQGWVETGIDEQYF

J: TRBJ2-5
D: TRBD2
size: NA
V: TRBV7-8
DNA: TGTGCCAGCAGCTTAGGTGCTAGCGGGCTTAAAGAGACCCAGTACTTC
CDR3: CASSLGASGLKETQYF

J: TRBJ2-5
D: NA
size: NA
V: TRBV9
DNA: TGTGCCAGCAGCGTCGCCTTGGGCAGCTTGGAGACCCAGTACTTC
CDR3: CASSVALGSLETQYF

J: TRBJ2-7
D: NA
size: NA
V: TRBV27
DNA: TGTGCCAGCAGTTTTCAGGGGTGGGCCGAGCAGTACTTC
CDR3: CASSFQGWAEQYF